The T cell receptor beta chain under discussion was sequenced for a study of shared clonotypes between healthy human individuals. CDR1 is MRHNA, CDR2 SNTAGT, per germline. There are 15 residues in the CDR3. Trimming at V came to 4 bases and at J to 3 bases, leaving 5 bases not matched to a gene. Study processing details: ImmunoSEQ sequences covered only the junction and lacked quality scores; filtering therefore differed. The table came from immunoSEQ multiplex PCR; TCRdb's copy has only in-frame clones and leaves some out. Clone size and the V and J calls come from that table; the DNA yielded D and trimming. This table has about 490,000 clones, about 82% appearing once. At least ten counts were recorded for this clone.

The sample taken for sequencing was PBMCs. The genes are TRBV6-4 and TRBJ2-2; 7 bases agree with TRBD2. The sequence derives from a woman aged 40 to 50 in good health. Some clones in this sample may be carry-over from other donors' samples. The CDR3 DNA reads TGTGCCAGCAGTGTGGAGGCGGGAGACACCGGGGAGCTGTTTTTT. Residues: CASSVEAGDTGELFF.